The entry below describes one T cell receptor (beta chain). Antigen specificity is unknown. One end of the junction does not line up with germline, which may come from a read error. This record comes from a study of cytomegalovirus exposure and HLA in healthy donors. Points from the study as a whole: Published work reported that the classifier diagnosed cytomegalovirus status with high specificity and sensitivity. The authors enumerated over 150 TCR beta chains as linked to cytomegalovirus. As confirmed in vitro, a few CMV-associated chains were specific for CMV antigens.

Generated by immunoSEQ multiplex PCR, the TCRdb table keeps only in-frame clones and is missing some. The profile shows some 46,000 clones, around nine tenths of them singletons. The CDR3 has 15 amino acids. In germline, CDR1 is LNHDA, CDR2 SQIVND (reference sequence). The source material was PBMCs. The source is a man aged 18 to 35 in good health and CMV-seronegative. The chain carries TRBV19 and TRBJ2-1, with 9 bases that match TRBD2. CDR3: CASRRGTSSHNEQFF. The CDR3 region has the DNA TGTGCCAGTAGGAGGGGGACTAGCTCCCACAATGAGCAGTTCTTC.